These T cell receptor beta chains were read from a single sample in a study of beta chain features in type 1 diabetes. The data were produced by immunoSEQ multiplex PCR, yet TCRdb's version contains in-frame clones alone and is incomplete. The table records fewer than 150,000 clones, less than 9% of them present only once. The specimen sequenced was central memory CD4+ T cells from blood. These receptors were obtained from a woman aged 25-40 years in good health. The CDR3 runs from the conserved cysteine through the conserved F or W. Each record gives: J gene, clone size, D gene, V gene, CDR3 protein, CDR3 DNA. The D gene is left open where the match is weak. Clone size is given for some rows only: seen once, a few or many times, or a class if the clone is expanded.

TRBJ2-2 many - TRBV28 CASSFGGNTGELFF TGTGCCAGCAGTTTCGGGGGGAACACCGGGGAGCTGTTTTTT
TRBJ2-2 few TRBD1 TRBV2 CASNQGASTGELFF TGTGCCAGCAACCAGGGGGCGAGCACCGGGGAGCTGTTTTTT
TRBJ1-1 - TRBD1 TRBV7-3 CASSLDRDTEAFF TGTGCCAGCAGCTTGGACAGGGACACTGAAGCTTTCTTT
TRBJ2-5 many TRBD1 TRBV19 CASGFTGEETQYF TGTGCCAGTGGATTTACAGGGGAAGAGACCCAGTACTTC
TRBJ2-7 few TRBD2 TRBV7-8 CASSPRGGAGGLYEQYF TGTGCCAGCAGCCCCCGAGGGGGAGCGGGAGGACTATACGAGCAGTACTTC
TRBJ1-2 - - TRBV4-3 CASSLLAAGVNYGYTF TGCGCCAGCAGCCTCCTCGCGGCAGGGGTTAACTATGGCTACACCTTC
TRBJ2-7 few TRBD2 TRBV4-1 CASSREGLAGPYEQYF TGCGCCAGCAGCCGAGAGGGCCTAGCGGGACCCTACGAGCAGTACTTC
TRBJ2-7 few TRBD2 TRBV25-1 CASSLSGFSYEQYF TGTGCCAGCAGCCTTAGCGGGTTCTCCTACGAGCAGTACTTC
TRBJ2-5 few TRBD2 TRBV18 CASSPTLSGRKETQYF TGTGCCAGCTCACCCACATTAAGCGGGAGAAAGGAGACCCAGTACTTC
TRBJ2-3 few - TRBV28 CASSPQDIRGTDTQYF TGTGCCAGCAGCCCACAGGACATACGAGGCACAGATACGCAGTATTTT
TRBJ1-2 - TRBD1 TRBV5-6 CASSDRVNYGYTF TGTGCCAGCAGCGACAGGGTTAACTATGGCTACACCTTC
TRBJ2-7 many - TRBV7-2 CASSRSAQGYEQYF TGTGCCAGCAGCCGGTCTGCTCAGGGCTACGAGCAGTACTTC
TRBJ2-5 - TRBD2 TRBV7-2 CASSQRTSGETQYF TGTGCCAGCAGCCAAAGGACTAGCGGAGAGACCCAGTACTTC
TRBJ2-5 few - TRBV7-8 CASSLAPGWETQYF TGTGCCAGCAGCTTAGCGCCGGGGTGGGAGACCCAGTACTTC
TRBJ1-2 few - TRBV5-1 CASSSESLDYGYTF TGCGCCAGCAGCTCGGAGAGCCTCGACTATGGCTACACCTTC
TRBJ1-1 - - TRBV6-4 CASSESSGDTEAFF TGTGCCAGCAGTGAATCGTCGGGGGACACTGAAGCTTTCTTT
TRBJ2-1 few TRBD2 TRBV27 CASRELAGVNEQFF TGTGCCAGCAGAGAACTAGCGGGAGTCAATGAGCAGTTCTTC
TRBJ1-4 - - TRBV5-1 CASSFRNEKLFF TGCGCCAGCAGCTTCCGTAATGAAAAACTGTTTTTT
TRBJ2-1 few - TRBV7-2 CASSLTGYEQFF TGTGCCAGCAGCTTGACAGGATATGAGCAGTTCTTC
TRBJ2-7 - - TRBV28 CASGRGSSGYEQYF TGTGCCAGCGGGCGGGGAAGCAGCGGCTACGAGCAGTACTTC
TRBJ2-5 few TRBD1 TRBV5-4 CASSLERDRGETQYF TGTGCCAGCAGCTTGGAGAGGGACAGGGGTGAGACCCAGTACTTC
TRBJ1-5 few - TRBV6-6 CASSYGPYSNQPQHF TGTGCCAGCAGTTACGGCCCATACAGCAATCAGCCCCAGCATTTT
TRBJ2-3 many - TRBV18 CASSSRGTDTQYF TGTGCCAGCTCCTCCCGGGGCACAGATACGCAGTATTTT
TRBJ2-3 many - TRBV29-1 CSVDGASSTDTQYF TGCAGCGTTGATGGGGCATCTAGCACAGATACGCAGTATTTT
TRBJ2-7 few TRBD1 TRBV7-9 CASSWGTGTSYEQYF TGTGCCAGCAGCTGGGGGACAGGAACCTCCTACGAGCAGTACTTC
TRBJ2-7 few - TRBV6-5 CASTLRRGPYEQYF TGTGCCAGCACCCTAAGGAGGGGGCCCTACGAGCAGTACTTC
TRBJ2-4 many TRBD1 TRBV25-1 CASSELRQGKGSIQYF TGTGCCAGCAGTGAACTGCGACAGGGGAAGGGTAGCATTCAGTACTTC
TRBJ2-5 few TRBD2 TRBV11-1 CASSFGRPETQYF TGTGCCAGCAGCTTCGGGAGGCCGGAGACCCAGTACTTC
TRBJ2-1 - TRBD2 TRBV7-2 CASSIAGGREQFF TGTGCCAGCAGCATAGCGGGAGGTCGAGAGCAGTTCTTC
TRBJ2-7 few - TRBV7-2 CASSKGLGEQYF TGTGCCAGCAGCAAGGGACTCGGCGAGCAGTACTTC
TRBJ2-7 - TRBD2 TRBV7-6 CASSISGSIAEQYF TGTGCCAGCAGCATTAGCGGGAGCATCGCCGAGCAGTACTTC
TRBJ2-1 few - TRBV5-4 CASSLERDEQFF TGTGCCAGCAGCTTGGAGCGGGATGAGCAGTTCTTC
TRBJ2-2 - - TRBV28 CASSKGLNLFTGELFF TGTGCCAGCAGTAAGGGACTCAACCTCTTCACCGGGGAGCTGTTTTTT
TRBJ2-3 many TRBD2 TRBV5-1 CASSLDSGRSDTQYF TGCGCCAGCAGCTTGGATAGCGGGAGGTCAGATACGCAGTATTTT
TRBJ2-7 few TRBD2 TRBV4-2 CASSQDRLAGGTYEQYF TGTGCCAGCAGCCAAGATAGGCTAGCGGGAGGAACATACGAGCAGTACTTC
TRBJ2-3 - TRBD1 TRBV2 CASSEGTGTDTQYF TGTGCCAGCAGTGAAGGGACAGGGACCGATACGCAGTATTTT
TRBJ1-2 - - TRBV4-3 CASSQIDGTGYTF TGCGCCAGCAGCCAAATCGATGGTACAGGCTACACCTTC
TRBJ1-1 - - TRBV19 CASSPPGNTEAFF TGTGCCAGTAGCCCCCCCGGGAACACTGAAGCTTTCTTT
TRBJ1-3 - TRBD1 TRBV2 CASMLDRVVSGNTIYF TGTGCCAGCATGTTGGACAGGGTCGTCTCTGGAAACACCATATATTTT
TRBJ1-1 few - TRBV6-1 CASSTNTEAFF TGTGCCAGCAGTACAAACACTGAAGCTTTCTTT
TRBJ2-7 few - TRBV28 CASSSRYEQYF TGTGCCAGCAGCTCTCGCTACGAGCAGTACTTC
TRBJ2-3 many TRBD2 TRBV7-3 CASSLTTSRTDTQYF TGTGCCAGCAGCTTAACGACTAGCAGGACAGATACGCAGTATTTT
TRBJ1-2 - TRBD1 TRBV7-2 CASSPQGVVYGYTF TGTGCCAGCAGCCCTCAGGGGGTAGTCTATGGCTACACCTTC
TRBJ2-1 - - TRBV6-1 CASSEGPAGNYNEQFF TGTGCCAGCAGTGAAGGCCCAGCGGGCAACTACAATGAGCAGTTCTTC
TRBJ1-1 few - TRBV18 CASSPPQREPAFF TGTGCCAGCTCACCACCGCAACGGGAGCCAGCTTTCTTT
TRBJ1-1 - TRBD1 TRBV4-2 CASSPRPDRGRLAFF TGTGCCAGCAGCCCCCGCCCGGACAGGGGGCGATTAGCTTTCTTT
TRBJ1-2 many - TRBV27 CASSLSRDYGYTF TGTGCCAGCAGTTTATCGCGGGACTATGGCTACACCTTC
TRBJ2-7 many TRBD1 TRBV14 CASSMGQGITYEQYF TGTGCCAGCAGCATGGGACAGGGGATTACCTACGAGCAGTACTTC
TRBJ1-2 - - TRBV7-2 CASSPAGWDGYTF TGTGCCAGCAGCCCCGCAGGGTGGGATGGCTACACCTTC
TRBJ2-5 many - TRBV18 CASSPIRERGETQYF TGTGCCAGCTCACCTATCCGGGAGAGGGGAGAGACCCAGTACTTC
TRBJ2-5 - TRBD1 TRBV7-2 CASSQEGTGSQETQYF TGTGCCAGCAGCCAAGAAGGGACAGGGTCCCAAGAGACCCAGTACTTC
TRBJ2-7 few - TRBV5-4 CASSLEQSYEQYF TGTGCCAGCAGCTTGGAACAGAGCTACGAGCAGTACTTC
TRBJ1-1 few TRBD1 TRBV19 CASSIWRGGLNTEAFF TGTGCCAGTAGTATCTGGAGAGGGGGCTTGAACACTGAAGCTTTCTTT
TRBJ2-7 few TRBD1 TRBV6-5 CATTGGSTYEQYF TGTGCCACCACAGGGGGCTCCACCTACGAGCAGTACTTC
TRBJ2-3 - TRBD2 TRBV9 CASSDGPGLEQYF TGTGCCAGCAGCGATGGACCGGGACTAGAACAGTATTTT